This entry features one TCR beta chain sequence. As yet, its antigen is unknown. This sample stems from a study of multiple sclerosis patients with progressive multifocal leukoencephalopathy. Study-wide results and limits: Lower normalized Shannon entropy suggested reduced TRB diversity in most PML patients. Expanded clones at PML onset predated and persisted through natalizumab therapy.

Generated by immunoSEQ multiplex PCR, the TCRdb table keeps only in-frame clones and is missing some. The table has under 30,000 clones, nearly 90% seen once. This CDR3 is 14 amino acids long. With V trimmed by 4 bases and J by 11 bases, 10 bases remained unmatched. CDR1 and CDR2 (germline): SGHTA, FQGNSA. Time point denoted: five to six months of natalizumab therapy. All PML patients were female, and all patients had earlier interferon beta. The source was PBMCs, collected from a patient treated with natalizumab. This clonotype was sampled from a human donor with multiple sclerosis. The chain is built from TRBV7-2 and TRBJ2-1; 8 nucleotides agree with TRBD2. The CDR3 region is CASSSTAGLVKQFF. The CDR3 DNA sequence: TGTGCCAGCAGCTCTACGGCGGGACTAGTTAAGCAGTTCTTC.